Sequencing of this T cell receptor (beta chain) was carried out in a study of response to subunit inactivated influenza vaccine. On this clonotype: Antigen: not known.

V was pared by 1 base and J by 2 bases, with 12 bases between. The CDR3 length is 16 residues. Regarding the study as a whole: Authors suggested that a seasonal influenza vaccination recruits few new T cells each time.

TCRdb independently ran MiXCR on the RT-PCR reads; one entry per CDR3 protein. This repertoire shows hundreds of thousands of distinct CDR3 sequences, roughly 14% found once; its top ten account for 5.5% to 7%. This receptor was taken from a man aged 50-59 years who received an inactivated influenza vaccine. Sample: PBMCs from blood, taken 14 to 15 days before vaccination. V is TRBV12-3 or TRBV12-4 and J is TRBJ1-5; D is perhaps TRBD1 (5 bases). CDR3 in amino acids: CASSLDGGLGNQPQHF. CDR3 in DNA: TGTGCCAGCAGTTTAGATGGGGGACTGGGCAATCAGCCCCAGCATTTT.